The sample holds a few counts of the clone carrying this T cell receptor beta chain. This CDR3 has 16 amino acids. Looked up from germline, CDR1 is SGHNT and CDR2 is YYREEE (reference sequence). V lost 3 bases and J 4 bases, leaving 14 bases between the germline ends. The assay was immunoSEQ multiplex PCR, and TCRdb's table has in-frame clones only and misses some. The sample holds 950,000 to 1,200,000 clones, around 77% seen once. The data originate from a study of shared clonotypes between healthy human individuals. Turning to the study itself: There were three CD4 naive, three CD4 memory, two CD8 naive and one CD8 memory plates per donor.

The chain is built from TRBV5-4 and TRBJ2-6; possible D gene TRBD2, 5 bases. The sample taken for sequencing was memory CD4+ T cells from PBMCs. Described subset: CD45RA-negative fraction. This TCR was sampled from a young man in good health. Some clones in this sample may be carry-over from other donors' samples. As DNA, the CDR3 is TGTGCCAGCAGCTACGGGGAGACTCTGGGGGCCAACGTCCTGACTTTC. It is translated as CASSYGETLGANVLTF.